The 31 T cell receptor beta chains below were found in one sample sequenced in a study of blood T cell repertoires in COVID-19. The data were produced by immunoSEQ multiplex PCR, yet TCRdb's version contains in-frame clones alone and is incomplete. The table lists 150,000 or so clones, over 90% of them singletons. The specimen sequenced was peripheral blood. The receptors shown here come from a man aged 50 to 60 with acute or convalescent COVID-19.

The CDR3 sequence is CASSLGPAGGQETQYF. In DNA form, the CDR3 reads TGTGCCAGCAGCTTGGGGCCAGCGGGAGGCCAAGAGACCCAGTACTTC. The rearrangement joins TRBV5-4 to TRBJ2-5; 9 positions agree with TRBD2. CDR3 length: 16 residues. In germline, CDR1 is SGHNT, CDR2 YYREEE (reference sequence). With V trimmed by 0 bases and J by 1 base, 4 bases remained unmatched.

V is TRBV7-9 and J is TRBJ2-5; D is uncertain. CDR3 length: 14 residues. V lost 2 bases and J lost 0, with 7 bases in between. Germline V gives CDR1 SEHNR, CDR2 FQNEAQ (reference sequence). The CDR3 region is CASSLYPNQETQYF. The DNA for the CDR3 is TGTGCCAGCAGCTTATACCCTAACCAAGAGACCCAGTACTTC.

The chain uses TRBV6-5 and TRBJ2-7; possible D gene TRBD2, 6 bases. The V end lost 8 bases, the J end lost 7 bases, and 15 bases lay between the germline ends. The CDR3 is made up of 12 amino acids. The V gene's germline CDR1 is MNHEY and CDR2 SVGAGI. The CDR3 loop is CASGQGAGEQYV. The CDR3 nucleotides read TGTGCCAGCGGCCAGGGCGCGGGGGAGCAGTACGTC.

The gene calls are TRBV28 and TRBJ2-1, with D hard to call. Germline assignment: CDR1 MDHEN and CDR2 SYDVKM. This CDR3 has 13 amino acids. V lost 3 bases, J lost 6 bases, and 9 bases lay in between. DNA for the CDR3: TGTGCCAGCAGTTTGGGCCAGATCAATGAGCAGTTCTTC. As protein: CASSLGQINEQFF.

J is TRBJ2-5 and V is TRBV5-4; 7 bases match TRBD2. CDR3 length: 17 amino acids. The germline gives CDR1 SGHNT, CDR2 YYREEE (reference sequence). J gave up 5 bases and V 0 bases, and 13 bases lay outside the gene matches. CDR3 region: CASSLGRSGAAGETQYF. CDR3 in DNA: TGTGCCAGCAGCTTGGGGCGGAGCGGGGCGGCCGGGGAGACCCAGTACTTC.

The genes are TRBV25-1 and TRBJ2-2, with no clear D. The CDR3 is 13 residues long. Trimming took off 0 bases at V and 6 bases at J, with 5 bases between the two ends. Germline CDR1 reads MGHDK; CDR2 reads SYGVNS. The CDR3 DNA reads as TGTGCCAGCAGTGAATACGAGGCCGGGGAGCTGTTTTTT. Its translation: CASSEYEAGELFF. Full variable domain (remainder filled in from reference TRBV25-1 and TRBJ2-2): EADIYQTPRYLVIGTGKKITLECSQTMGHDKMYWYQQDPGMELHLIHYSYGVNSTEKGDLSSESTVSRIRTEHFPLTLESARPSHTSQYLCASSEYEAGELFFGEGSRLTVL.

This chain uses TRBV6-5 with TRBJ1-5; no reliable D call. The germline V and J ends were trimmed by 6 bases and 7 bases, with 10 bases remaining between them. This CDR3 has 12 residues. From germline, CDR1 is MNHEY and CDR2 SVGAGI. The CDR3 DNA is TGTGCCAGCAGGGCAGAAGCGCAGCCCCAGCATTTT. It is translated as CASRAEAQPQHF.

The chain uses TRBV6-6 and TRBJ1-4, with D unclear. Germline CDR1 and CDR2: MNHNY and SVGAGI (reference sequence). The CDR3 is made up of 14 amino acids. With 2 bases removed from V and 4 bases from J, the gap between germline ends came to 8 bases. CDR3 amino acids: CASSYAGSNEKLFF. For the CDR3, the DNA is TGTGCCAGCAGTTACGCCGGGAGTAATGAAAAACTGTTTTTT.

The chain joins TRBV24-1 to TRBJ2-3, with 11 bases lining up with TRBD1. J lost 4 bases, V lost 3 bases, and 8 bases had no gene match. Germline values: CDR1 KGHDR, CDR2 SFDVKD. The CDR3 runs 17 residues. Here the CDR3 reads CATSDPPGQGGSDTQYF. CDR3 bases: TGTGCCACCAGTGATCCCCCGGGACAGGGGGGATCAGATACGCAGTATTTT.

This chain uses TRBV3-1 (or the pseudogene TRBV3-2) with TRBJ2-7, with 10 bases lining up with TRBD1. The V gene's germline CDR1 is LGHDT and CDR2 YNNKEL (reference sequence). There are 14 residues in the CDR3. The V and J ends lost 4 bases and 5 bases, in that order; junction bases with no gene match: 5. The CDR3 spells CASSLRDRGHEQYF. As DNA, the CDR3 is TGTGCCAGCAGCCTCCGGGACAGGGGCCACGAGCAGTACTTC.

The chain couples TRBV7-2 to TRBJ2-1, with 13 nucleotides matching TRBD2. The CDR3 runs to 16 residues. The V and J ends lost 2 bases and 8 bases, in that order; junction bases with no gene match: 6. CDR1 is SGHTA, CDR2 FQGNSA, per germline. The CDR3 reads CASSLMGLAGIDEQFF. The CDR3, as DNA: TGTGCCAGCAGCTTAATGGGACTAGCGGGAATTGATGAGCAGTTCTTC.

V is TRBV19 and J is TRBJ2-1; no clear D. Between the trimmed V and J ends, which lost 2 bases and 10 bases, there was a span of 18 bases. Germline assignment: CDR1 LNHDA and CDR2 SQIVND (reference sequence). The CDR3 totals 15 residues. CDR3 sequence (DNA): TGTGCCAGTAGTATAACCTCCGAGACACGCCGGGAGCAGTTCTTC. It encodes CASSITSETRREQFF.

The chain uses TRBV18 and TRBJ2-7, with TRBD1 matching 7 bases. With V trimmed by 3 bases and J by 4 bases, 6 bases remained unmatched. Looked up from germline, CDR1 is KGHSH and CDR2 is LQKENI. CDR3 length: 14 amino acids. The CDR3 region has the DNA TGTGCCAGCTCACCTCAGGGGGTGGGGTACGAGCAGTACTTC. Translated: CASSPQGVGYEQYF. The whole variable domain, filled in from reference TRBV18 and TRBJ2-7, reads NAGVMQNPRHLVRRRGQEARLRCSPMKGHSHVYWYRQLPEEGLKFMVYLQKENIIDESGMPKERFSAEFPKEGPSILRIQQVVRGDSAAYFCASSPQGVGYEQYFGPGTRLTVT.

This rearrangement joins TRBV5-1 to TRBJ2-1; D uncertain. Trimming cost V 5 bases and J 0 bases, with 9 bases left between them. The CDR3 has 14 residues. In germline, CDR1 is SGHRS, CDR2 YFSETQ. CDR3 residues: CASSIRSSYNEQFF. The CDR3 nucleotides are TGCGCCAGCAGTATTCGGAGCTCCTACAATGAGCAGTTCTTC.

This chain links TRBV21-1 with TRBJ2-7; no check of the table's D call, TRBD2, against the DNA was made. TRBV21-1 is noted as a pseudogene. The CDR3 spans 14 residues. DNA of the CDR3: TGTGCCAGCAGCAAAGGTCACAAGGGAGGCGAGCAGTACGTC. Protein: CASSKGHKGGEQYV.

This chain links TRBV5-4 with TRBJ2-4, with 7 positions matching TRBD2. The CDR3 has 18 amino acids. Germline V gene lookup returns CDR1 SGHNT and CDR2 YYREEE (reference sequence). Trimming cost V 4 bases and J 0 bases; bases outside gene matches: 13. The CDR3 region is CASSPQREANLAKNIQYF. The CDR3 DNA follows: TGTGCCAGCAGCCCTCAGCGGGAAGCGAACCTAGCCAAAAACATTCAGTACTTC. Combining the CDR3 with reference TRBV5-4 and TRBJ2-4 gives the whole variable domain ETGVTQSPTHLIKTRGQQVTLRCSSQSGHNTVSWYQQALGQGPQFIFQYYREEENGRGNFPPRFSGLQFPNYSSELNVNALELDDSALYLCASSPQREANLAKNIQYFGAGTRLSVL.

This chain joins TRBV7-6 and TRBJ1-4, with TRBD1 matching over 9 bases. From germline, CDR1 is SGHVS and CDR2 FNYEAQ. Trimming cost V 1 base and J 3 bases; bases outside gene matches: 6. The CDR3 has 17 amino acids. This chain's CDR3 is CASSLDTGGLSNEKLFF. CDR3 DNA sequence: TGTGCCAGCAGCTTAGACACAGGGGGCTTATCTAATGAAAAACTGTTTTTT.

Here the CDR3 reads CASSLRDSQNEKLFF. CDR3 bases: TGCGCCAGCAGCCTCCGGGACAGCCAAAATGAAAAACTGTTTTTT. The rearrangement joins TRBV5-1 to TRBJ1-4; TRBD1 matches at 7 bases. Per germline, CDR1 SGHRS and CDR2 YFSETQ. The CDR3 covers 15 residues. V trimming: 4 bases; J trimming: 5 bases; junction bases outside the gene matches: 8.

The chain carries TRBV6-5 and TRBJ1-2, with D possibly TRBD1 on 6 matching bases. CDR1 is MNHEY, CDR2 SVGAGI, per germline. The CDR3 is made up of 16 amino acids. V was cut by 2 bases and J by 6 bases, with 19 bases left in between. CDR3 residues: CASSYRGGGGIDGYTF. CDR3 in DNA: TGTGCCAGCAGTTACCGCGGGGGGGGCGGAATTGATGGCTACACCTTC.

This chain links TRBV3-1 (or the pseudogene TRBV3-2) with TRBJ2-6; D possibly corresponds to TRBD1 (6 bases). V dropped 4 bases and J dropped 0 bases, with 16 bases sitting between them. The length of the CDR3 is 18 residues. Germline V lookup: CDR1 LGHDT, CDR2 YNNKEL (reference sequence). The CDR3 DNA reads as TGTGCCAGCAGCCCTCAGGGGCTCTTTGTCTCTGGGGCCAACGTCCTGACTTTC. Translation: CASSPQGLFVSGANVLTF.

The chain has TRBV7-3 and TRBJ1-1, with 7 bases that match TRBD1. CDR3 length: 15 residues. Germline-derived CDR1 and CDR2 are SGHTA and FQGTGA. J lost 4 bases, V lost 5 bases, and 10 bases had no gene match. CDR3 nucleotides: TGTGCCAGCAGCCTAAGACCAGGGGGAAGCACTGAAGCTTTCTTT. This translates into CASSLRPGGSTEAFF. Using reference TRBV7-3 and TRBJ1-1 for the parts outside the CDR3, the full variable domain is GAGVSQTPSNKVTEKGKYVELRCDPISGHTALYWYRQSLGQGPEFLIYFQGTGAADDSGLPNDRFFAVRPEGSVSTLKIQRTERGDSAVYLCASSLRPGGSTEAFFGQGTRLTVV.

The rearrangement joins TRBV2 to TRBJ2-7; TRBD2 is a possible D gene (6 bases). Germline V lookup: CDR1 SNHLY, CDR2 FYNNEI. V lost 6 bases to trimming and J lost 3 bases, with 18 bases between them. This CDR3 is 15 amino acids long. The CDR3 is CASSPEGGNYYEQYF. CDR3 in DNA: TGTGCCAGCAGCCCCGAAGGAGGGAACTACTACGAGCAGTACTTC.

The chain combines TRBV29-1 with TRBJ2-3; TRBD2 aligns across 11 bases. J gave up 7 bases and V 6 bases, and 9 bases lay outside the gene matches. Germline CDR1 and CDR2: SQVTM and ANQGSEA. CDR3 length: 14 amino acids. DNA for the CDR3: TGCAGCGTGATAGCGGGGGGGCGTTCATATACGCAGTATTTT. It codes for CSVIAGGRSYTQYF.

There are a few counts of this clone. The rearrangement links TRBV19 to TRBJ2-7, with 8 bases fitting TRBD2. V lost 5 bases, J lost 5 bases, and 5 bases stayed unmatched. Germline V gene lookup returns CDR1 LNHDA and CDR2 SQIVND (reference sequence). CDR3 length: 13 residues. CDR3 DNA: TGTGCCAGTAGTTTGACTAGCGTCCACGAGCAGTACGTC. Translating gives CASSLTSVHEQYV.

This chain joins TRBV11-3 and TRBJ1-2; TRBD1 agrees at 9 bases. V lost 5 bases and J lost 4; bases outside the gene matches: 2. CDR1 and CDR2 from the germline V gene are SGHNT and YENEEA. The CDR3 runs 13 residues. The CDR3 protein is CASSLGQGYGYTF. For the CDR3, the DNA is TGTGCCAGCAGCCTGGGACAGGGCTATGGCTACACCTTC.

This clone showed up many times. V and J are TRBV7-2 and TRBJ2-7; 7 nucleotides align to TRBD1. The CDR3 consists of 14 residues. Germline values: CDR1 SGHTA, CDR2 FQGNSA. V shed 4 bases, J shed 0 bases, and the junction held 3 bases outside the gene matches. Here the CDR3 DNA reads TGTGCCAGCAGCTGGACAGGAACCTCCTACGAGCAGTACGTC. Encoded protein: CASSWTGTSYEQYV.

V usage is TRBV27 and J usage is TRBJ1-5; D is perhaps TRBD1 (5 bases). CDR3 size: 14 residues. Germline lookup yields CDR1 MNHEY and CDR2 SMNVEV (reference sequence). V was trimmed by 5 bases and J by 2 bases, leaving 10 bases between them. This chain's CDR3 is CASSRGEGNQPQHF. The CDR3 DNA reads TGTGCCAGCAGTAGGGGCGAGGGCAATCAGCCCCAGCATTTT.

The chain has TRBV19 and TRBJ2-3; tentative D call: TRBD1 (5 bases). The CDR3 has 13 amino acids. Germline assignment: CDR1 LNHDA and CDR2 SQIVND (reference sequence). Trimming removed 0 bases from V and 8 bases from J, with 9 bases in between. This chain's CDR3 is CASSIEEQGTQYF. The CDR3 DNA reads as TGTGCCAGTAGTATAGAGGAGCAGGGTACGCAGTATTTT.

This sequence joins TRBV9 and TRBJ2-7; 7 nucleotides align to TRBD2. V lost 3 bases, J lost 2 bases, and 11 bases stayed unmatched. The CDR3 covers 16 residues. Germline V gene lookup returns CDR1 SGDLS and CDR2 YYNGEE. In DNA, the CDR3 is TGTGCCAGCAGCGCAGGCTGGGGGGGTCCCACCTACGAGCAGTACTTC. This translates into CASSAGWGGPTYEQYF. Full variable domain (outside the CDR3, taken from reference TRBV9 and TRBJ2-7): DSGVTQTPKHLITATGQRVTLRCSPRSGDLSVYWYQQSLDQGLQFLIQYYNGEERAKGNILERFSAQQFPDLHSELNLSSLELGDSALYFCASSAGWGGPTYEQYFGPGTRLTVT.

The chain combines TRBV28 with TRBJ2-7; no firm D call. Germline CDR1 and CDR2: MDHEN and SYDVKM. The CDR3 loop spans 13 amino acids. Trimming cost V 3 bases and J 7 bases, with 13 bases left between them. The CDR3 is CASSFGRMREQYV. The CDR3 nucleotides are TGTGCCAGCAGTTTTGGCAGGATGCGTGAGCAGTACGTC.

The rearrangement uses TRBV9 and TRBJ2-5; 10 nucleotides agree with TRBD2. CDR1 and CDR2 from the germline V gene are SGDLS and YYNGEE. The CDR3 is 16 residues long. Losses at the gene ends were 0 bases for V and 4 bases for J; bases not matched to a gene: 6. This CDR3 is CASSVESGRGGETQYF. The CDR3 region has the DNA TGTGCCAGCAGCGTAGAAAGCGGGAGGGGAGGAGAGACCCAGTACTTC. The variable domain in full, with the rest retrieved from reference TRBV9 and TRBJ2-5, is DSGVTQTPKHLITATGQRVTLRCSPRSGDLSVYWYQQSLDQGLQFLIQYYNGEERAKGNILERFSAQQFPDLHSELNLSSLELGDSALYFCASSVESGRGGETQYFGPGTRLLVL.